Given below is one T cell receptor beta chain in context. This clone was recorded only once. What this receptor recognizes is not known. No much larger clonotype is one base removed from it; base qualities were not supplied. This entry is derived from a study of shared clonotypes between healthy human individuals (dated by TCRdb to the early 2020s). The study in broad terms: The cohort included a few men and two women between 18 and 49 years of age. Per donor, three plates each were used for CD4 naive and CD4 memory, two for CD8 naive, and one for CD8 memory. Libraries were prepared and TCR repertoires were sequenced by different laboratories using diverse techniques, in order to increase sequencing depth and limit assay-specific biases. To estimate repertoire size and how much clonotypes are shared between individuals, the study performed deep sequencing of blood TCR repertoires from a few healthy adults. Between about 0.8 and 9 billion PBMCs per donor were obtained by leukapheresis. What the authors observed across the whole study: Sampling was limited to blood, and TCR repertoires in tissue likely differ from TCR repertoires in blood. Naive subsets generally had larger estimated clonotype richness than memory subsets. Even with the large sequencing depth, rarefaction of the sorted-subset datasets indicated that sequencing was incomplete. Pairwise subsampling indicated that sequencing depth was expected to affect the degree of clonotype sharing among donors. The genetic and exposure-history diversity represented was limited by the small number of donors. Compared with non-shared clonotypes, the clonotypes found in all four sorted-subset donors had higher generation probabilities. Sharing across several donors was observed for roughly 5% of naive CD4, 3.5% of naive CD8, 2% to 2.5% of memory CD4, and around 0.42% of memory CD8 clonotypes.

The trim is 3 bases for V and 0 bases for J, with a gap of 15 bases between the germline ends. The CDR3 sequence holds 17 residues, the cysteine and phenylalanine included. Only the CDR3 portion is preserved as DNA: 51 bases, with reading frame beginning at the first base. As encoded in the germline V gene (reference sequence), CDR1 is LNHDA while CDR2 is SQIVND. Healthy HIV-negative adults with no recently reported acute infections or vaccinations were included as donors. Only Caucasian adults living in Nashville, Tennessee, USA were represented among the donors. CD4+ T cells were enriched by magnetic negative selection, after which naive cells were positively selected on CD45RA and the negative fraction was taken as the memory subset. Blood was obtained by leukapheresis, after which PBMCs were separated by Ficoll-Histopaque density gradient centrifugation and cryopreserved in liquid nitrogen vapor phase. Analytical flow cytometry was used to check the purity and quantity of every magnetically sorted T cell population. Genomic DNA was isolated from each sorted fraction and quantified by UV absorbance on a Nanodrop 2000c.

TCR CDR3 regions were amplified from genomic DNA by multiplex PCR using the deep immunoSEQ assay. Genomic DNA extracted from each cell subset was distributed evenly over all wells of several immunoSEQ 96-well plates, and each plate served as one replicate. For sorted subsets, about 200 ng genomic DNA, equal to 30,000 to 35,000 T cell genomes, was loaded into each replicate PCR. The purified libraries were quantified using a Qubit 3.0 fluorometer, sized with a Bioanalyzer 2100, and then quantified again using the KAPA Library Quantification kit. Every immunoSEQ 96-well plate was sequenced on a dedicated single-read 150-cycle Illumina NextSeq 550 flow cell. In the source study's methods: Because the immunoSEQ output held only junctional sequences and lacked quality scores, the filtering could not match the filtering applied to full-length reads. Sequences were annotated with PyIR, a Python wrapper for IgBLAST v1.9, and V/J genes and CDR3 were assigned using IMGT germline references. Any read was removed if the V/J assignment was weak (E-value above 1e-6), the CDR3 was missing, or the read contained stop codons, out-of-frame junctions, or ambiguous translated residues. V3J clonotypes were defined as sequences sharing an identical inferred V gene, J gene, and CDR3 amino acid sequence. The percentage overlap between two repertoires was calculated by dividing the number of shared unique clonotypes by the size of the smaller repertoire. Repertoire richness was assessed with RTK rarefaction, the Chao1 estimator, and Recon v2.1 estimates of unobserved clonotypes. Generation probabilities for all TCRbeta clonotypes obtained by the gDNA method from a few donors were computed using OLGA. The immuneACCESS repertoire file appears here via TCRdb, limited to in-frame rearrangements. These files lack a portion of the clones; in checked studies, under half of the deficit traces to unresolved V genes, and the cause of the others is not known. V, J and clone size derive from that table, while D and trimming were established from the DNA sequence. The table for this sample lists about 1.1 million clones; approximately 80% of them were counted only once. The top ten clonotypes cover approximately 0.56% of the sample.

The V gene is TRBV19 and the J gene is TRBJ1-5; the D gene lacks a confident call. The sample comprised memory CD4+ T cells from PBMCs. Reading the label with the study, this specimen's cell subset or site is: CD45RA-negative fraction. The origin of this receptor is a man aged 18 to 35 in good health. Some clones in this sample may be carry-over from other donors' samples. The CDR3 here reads CASSMLGSGHSNQPQHF. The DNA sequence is TGTGCCAGTAGTATGTTAGGGTCAGGTCATAGCAATCAGCCCCAGCATTTT.